This T cell receptor beta chain was identified during a study of T cells in Graves' hyperthyroidism and ophthalmopathy. Study-wide background: At the time of initial diagnosis and before any treatment, peripheral blood was collected.

At least ten counts were recorded for this clonotype. This CDR3 is 16 amino acids long. The V gene's germline CDR1 is SGHRS and CDR2 YFSETQ. The V gene lost 0 bases and the J gene lost 0 bases, with 12 bases spanning the gap. Each diagnosis drew on symptoms, thyroxine, TRAb, thyroid ultrasound and orbital computed tomography findings. The blood was taken when hyperthyroidism was first diagnosed, before any ophthalmopathy symptoms showed up. Amplified TCR beta CDR3 regions derived from RNA transcripts. TCR CDR3 underwent first-round RT-PCR with the HTBI primer set. TCRdb processed the multiplex PCR reads anew with MiXCR; each CDR3 protein has one entry. Found here are over 700,000 distinct CDR3 sequences, 18% of them singletons; the top ten hold around 15%.

Sequencing was done on a sample of blood. J is TRBJ1-1 and V is TRBV5-1, with a tentative D call TRBD1 (5 bases). The sequence was collected from a woman aged 45-65 years with Graves' hyperthyroidism that later progressed to Graves' ophthalmopathy. In DNA form, the CDR3 reads TGCGCCAGCAGCTTGGGGCAGGGACTGGTGAACACTGAAGCTTTCTTT. It specifies CASSLGQGLVNTEAFF.